What follows are 10 T cell receptor beta chains derived from one specimen sequenced in a study of shared clonotypes between healthy human individuals. Naive CD8 cells comprised CD45RO-negative, CCR7-positively selected cells, excluding terminally differentiated effector memory CD45RA+ cells. Libraries were prepared by immunoSEQ multiplex PCR; TCRdb keeps only in-frame clonotypes and omits some of them. The table has around 2,000,000 clones, approximately 94% seen once. Specimen: naive CD8+ T cells sorted from blood. The source is a man younger than 35 in good health.

Details on this clone: The identical CDR3 is also encoded by other nucleotide sequences in the sample. This chain connects TRBV5-1 to TRBJ2-7; tentatively, D is TRBD2 (5 bases). Germline values: CDR1 SGHRS, CDR2 YFSETQ. The CDR3 is 13 residues long. Trimming took off 1 base at V and 2 bases at J, with 7 bases between the two ends. The CDR3 bases are TGCGCCAGCAGCTTGACGGGGACCTACGAGCAGTACTTC. Its protein is CASSLTGTYEQYF.

The chain is built from TRBV4-1 and TRBJ2-1, with D perhaps matching TRBD1 or TRBD2 (5 bases each). Trimming took off 5 bases at V and 6 bases at J, with 17 bases between the two ends. The CDR3 spans 15 residues. Germline values: CDR1 MGHRA, CDR2 YSYEKL. CDR3 loop: CASSDRDGPSNEQFF. The CDR3 bases are TGCGCCAGCAGCGACCGGGACGGTCCTTCCAATGAGCAGTTCTTC.

V and J are TRBV6-1 and TRBJ2-7; TRBD2 matches 7 bases. V dropped 4 bases and J dropped 5; count of bases not matched to a gene: 17. Germline assignment: CDR1 MNHNS and CDR2 SASEGT. The CDR3 contains 17 residues. DNA of the CDR3: TGTGCCAGCAGTGCGCCGATAGGGCGGGAGATTGCCCACGAGCAGTACTTC. Translating it yields CASSAPIGREIAHEQYF.

The chain employs TRBV11-2 and TRBJ2-7; possible D gene TRBD1, 6 bases. This CDR3 contains 12 residues. V dropped 2 bases and J dropped 6 bases, with 8 bases sitting between them. CDR1 is SGHAT and CDR2 is FQNNGV in the germline V gene. The CDR3 sequence is CASSLRGGEQYF. CDR3 sequence (DNA): TGTGCCAGCAGCTTACGAGGGGGCGAGCAGTACTTC.

The chain couples TRBV10-2 to TRBJ2-2; 7 bases are shared with TRBD2. The CDR3 consists of 17 residues. The V gene end was trimmed by 0 bases and the J gene end by 3 bases; junction bases not matched to a gene: 7. Germline lookup yields CDR1 WSHSY and CDR2 SAAADI. The CDR3: CASSESVGGPYTGELFF. CDR3 coding DNA: TGCGCCAGCAGTGAGTCTGTGGGAGGGCCGTACACCGGGGAGCTGTTTTTT.

The chain carries TRBV7-9 and TRBJ2-2; TRBD1 agrees at 7 bases. Germline values: CDR1 SEHNR, CDR2 FQNEAQ (reference sequence). The CDR3 length is 15 residues. J gave up 3 bases and V 5 bases, and 6 bases lay outside the gene matches. CDR3 amino acids: CASSIWTGYTGELFF. The CDR3 DNA reads as TGTGCCAGCAGCATTTGGACAGGCTACACCGGGGAGCTGTTTTTT.

V and J are TRBV6-6 and TRBJ2-7; 8 positions agree with TRBD2. CDR3 length equals 14 residues. Germline CDR1 and CDR2: MNHNY and SVGAGI (reference sequence). Trimming at V came to 5 bases and at J to 2 bases, leaving 5 bases not matched to a gene. This CDR3 is CASSPLAAAYEQYF. CDR3 sequence (DNA): TGTGCCAGCAGTCCACTAGCGGCAGCCTACGAGCAGTACTTC.

The V call is TRBV4-1, the J call TRBJ2-7, with D uncertain. Germline V gives CDR1 MGHRA, CDR2 YSYEKL. The germline V and J ends were trimmed by 0 bases and 3 bases, with 9 bases remaining between them. The CDR3 extends over 14 amino acids. CDR3 region: CASSQDPRNYEQYF. The DNA for the CDR3 is TGCGCCAGCAGCCAAGATCCACGTAACTACGAGCAGTACTTC.

This rearrangement joins TRBV2 to TRBJ1-5, with 9 bases identical to TRBD1. The CDR3 covers 15 residues. CDR1 and CDR2 (germline): SNHLY, FYNNEI. V trimming: 1 base; J trimming: 6 bases; junction bases outside the gene matches: 4. The CDR3 region has the DNA TGTGCCAGCAGTGAAGGGACAGGGGTGGGTCAGCCCCAGCATTTT. Its translation: CASSEGTGVGQPQHF.

The chain has TRBV28 and TRBJ2-2; D is perhaps TRBD1 or TRBD2 (5 bases each). CDR1 is MDHEN and CDR2 is SYDVKM in the germline V gene. This CDR3 is 15 amino acids long. The V and J ends lost 8 bases and 4 bases respectively, with 17 bases between them. CDR3 sequence reads: CASHRQGDSTGELFF. CDR3 bases: TGTGCCAGCCATCGGCAGGGAGACTCCACCGGGGAGCTGTTTTTT. Combining the CDR3 with reference TRBV28 and TRBJ2-2 gives the whole variable domain DVKVTQSSRYLVKRTGEKVFLECVQDMDHENMFWYRQDPGLGLRLIYFSYDVKMKEKGDIPEGYSVSREKKERFSLILESASTNQTSMYLCASHRQGDSTGELFFGEGSRLTVL.